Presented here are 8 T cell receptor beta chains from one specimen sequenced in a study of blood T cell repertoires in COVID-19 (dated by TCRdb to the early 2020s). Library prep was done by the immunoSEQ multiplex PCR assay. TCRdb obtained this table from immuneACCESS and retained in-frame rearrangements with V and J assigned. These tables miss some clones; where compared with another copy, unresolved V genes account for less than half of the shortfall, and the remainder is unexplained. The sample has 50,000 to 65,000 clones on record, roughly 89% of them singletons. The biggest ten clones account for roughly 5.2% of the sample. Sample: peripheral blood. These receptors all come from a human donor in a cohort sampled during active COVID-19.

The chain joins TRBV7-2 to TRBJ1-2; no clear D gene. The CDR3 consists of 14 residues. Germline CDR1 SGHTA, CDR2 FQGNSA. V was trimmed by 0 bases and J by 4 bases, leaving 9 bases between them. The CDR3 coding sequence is TGTGCCAGCAGCTTAGCCCGGTTCTCCTATGGCTACACCTTC. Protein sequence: CASSLARFSYGYTF.

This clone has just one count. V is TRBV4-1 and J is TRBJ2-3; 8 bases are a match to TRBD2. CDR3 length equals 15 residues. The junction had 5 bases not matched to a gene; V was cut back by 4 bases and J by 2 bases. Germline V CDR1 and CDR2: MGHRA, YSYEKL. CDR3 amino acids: CASSPRRGDTDTQYF. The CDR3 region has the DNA TGCGCCAGCAGCCCGAGGCGGGGGGACACAGATACGCAGTATTTT.

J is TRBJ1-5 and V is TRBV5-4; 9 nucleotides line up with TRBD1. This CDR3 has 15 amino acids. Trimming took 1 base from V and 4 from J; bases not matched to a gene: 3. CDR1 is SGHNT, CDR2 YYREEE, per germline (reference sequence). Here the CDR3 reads CASSLNGQGNQPQHF. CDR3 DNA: TGTGCCAGCAGCTTGAATGGACAGGGGAATCAGCCCCAGCATTTT.

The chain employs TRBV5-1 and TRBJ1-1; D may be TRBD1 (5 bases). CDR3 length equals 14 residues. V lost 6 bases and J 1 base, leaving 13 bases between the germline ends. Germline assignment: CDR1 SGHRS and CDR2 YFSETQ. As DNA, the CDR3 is TGCGCCAGCAATCCCGACAGCTCGAACACTGAAGCTTTCTTT. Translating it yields CASNPDSSNTEAFF.

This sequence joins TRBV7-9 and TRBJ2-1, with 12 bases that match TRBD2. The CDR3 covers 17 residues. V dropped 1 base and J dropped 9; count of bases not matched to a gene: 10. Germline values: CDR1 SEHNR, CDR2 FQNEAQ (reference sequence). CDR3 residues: CASSLGSLAGGLVEQFF. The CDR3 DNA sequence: TGTGCCAGCAGCTTAGGGTCCCTAGCGGGAGGGCTTGTTGAGCAGTTCTTC.

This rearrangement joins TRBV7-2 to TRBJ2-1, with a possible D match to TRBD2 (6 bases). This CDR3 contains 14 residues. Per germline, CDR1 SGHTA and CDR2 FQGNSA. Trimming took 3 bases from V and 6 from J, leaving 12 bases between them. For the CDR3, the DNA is TGTGCCAGCAGCTTCTCGACTAGTATCAATGAGCAGTTCTTC. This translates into CASSFSTSINEQFF.

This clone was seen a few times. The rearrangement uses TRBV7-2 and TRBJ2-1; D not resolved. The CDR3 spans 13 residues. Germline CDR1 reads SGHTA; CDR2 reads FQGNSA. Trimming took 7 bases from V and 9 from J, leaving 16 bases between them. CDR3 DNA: TGTGCCAGCACCTCAAGCTTACCCGGTGAGCAGTTCTTC. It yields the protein CASTSSLPGEQFF.

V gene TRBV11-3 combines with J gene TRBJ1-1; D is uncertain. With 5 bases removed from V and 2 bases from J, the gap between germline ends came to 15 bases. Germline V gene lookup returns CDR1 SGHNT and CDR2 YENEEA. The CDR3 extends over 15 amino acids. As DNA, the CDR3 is TGTGCCAGCAGCCCCGGAGGGAGCCTAAACACTGAAGCTTTCTTT. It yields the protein CASSPGGSLNTEAFF.